A selection of T cell receptor beta chains follows, all from one sample in a study of a mutant IDH1 vaccine in newly diagnosed glioma. Profiling relied on immunoSEQ multiplex PCR, and the TCRdb table lists in-frame clones only, not all of them. In the table there are about 30,000 clones, around 80% of which are singletons. The specimen was PBMCs, collected from a glioma patient treated with radiotherapy, temozolomide or both. The source of these receptors is a man under 40 with glioma. Both conserved end residues are part of each CDR3. Fields, in order: CDR3 protein, CDR3 DNA, D gene, J gene, clone size, V gene, CDR3 length. The D gene is left open where the match is weak. Clone size appears in some rows only: once, few, many, or a class for an expanded clone.

cdr3_aa: CASSEGRGGPTDTQYF
cdr3_nt: TGTGCCAGCAGTGAAGGGCGGGGGGGCCCCACAGATACGCAGTATTTT
d_call: TRBD2
j_call: TRBJ2-3
clone_size: NA
v_call: TRBV6-1
cdr3_length: 16

cdr3_aa: CASSALTSGRSADTQYF
cdr3_nt: TGTGCCAGCAGCGCACTGACTAGCGGGAGATCAGCAGATACGCAGTATTTT
d_call: TRBD2
j_call: TRBJ2-3
clone_size: NA
v_call: TRBV9
cdr3_length: 17

cdr3_aa: CASRGLDKLTDTQYF
cdr3_nt: TGTGCCAGTAGAGGTCTCGACAAGCTCACAGATACGCAGTATTTT
d_call: NA
j_call: TRBJ2-3
clone_size: NA
v_call: TRBV19
cdr3_length: 15

cdr3_aa: CASSGIQGYHGYTF
cdr3_nt: TGTGCCAGCAGTGGAATACAGGGTTATCATGGCTACACCTTC
d_call: NA
j_call: TRBJ1-2
clone_size: once
v_call: TRBV6-1
cdr3_length: 14

cdr3_aa: CASSSDSSTDTQYF
cdr3_nt: TGTGCCAGCAGCTCCGACAGTAGCACAGATACGCAGTATTTT
d_call: NA
j_call: TRBJ2-3
clone_size: NA
v_call: TRBV7-2
cdr3_length: 14

cdr3_aa: CASSPQQGTPIHEQYF
cdr3_nt: TGTGCCAGCAGTCCCCAACAGGGGACCCCTATCCACGAGCAGTACTTC
d_call: TRBD1
j_call: TRBJ2-7
clone_size: few
v_call: TRBV28
cdr3_length: 16

cdr3_aa: CASSVRLEETQYF
cdr3_nt: TGTGCCAGCAGTGTACGACTAGAAGAGACCCAGTACTTC
d_call: NA
j_call: TRBJ2-5
clone_size: few
v_call: TRBV6-1
cdr3_length: 13

cdr3_aa: CASSSSGGSTEAFF
cdr3_nt: TGCGCCAGCAGCTCCTCAGGGGGTTCTACTGAAGCTTTCTTT
d_call: TRBD1
j_call: TRBJ1-1
clone_size: NA
v_call: TRBV5-1
cdr3_length: 14

cdr3_aa: CASSPKGTGGPNEKLFF
cdr3_nt: TGTGCCAGCAGCCCGAAGGGAACAGGGGGACCTAATGAAAAACTGTTTTTT
d_call: TRBD1
j_call: TRBJ1-4
clone_size: few
v_call: TRBV5-4
cdr3_length: 17

cdr3_aa: CSVDSPPRGRGANYGYTF
cdr3_nt: TGCAGCGTTGACAGCCCCCCCAGGGGGCGCGGGGCTAACTATGGCTACACCTTC
d_call: TRBD1
j_call: TRBJ1-2
clone_size: NA
v_call: TRBV29-1
cdr3_length: 18

cdr3_aa: CASSPTSGGAYEQYF
cdr3_nt: TGTGCCAGCTCACCAACTAGCGGGGGAGCCTACGAGCAGTACTTC
d_call: TRBD2
j_call: TRBJ2-7
clone_size: NA
v_call: TRBV18
cdr3_length: 15

cdr3_aa: CASSLEPDRYYGYTF
cdr3_nt: TGCGCCAGCAGCTTGGAACCGGATCGGTACTATGGCTACACCTTC
d_call: NA
j_call: TRBJ1-2
clone_size: NA
v_call: TRBV5-1
cdr3_length: 15

cdr3_aa: CASSHRAVPEETQYF
cdr3_nt: TGCGCCAGCAGCCATCGAGCGGTGCCTGAGGAGACCCAGTACTTC
d_call: NA
j_call: TRBJ2-5
clone_size: NA
v_call: TRBV4-1
cdr3_length: 15

cdr3_aa: CASSYGLAGVAGELFF
cdr3_nt: TGCGCCAGCAGCTACGGACTAGCGGGAGTGGCCGGGGAGCTGTTTTTT
d_call: TRBD2
j_call: TRBJ2-2
clone_size: NA
v_call: TRBV5-1
cdr3_length: 16

cdr3_aa: CASSQFSGRPDNEQFF
cdr3_nt: TGTGCCAGCAGCCAGTTTAGCGGGAGGCCCGACAATGAGCAGTTCTTC
d_call: TRBD2
j_call: TRBJ2-1
clone_size: NA
v_call: TRBV5-4
cdr3_length: 16

cdr3_aa: CASSSGPSYEQYF
cdr3_nt: TGTGCCAGCAGCTCGGGCCCTTCCTACGAGCAGTACTTC
d_call: NA
j_call: TRBJ2-7
clone_size: NA
v_call: TRBV7-6
cdr3_length: 13

cdr3_aa: CASSTSAGANVLTF
cdr3_nt: TGTGCCAGTAGTACTAGTGCTGGGGCCAACGTCCTGACTTTC
d_call: NA
j_call: TRBJ2-6
clone_size: NA
v_call: TRBV19
cdr3_length: 14

cdr3_aa: CASHKDITGELFF
cdr3_nt: TGTGCCAGCCATAAAGATATCACCGGGGAGCTGTTTTTT
d_call: NA
j_call: TRBJ2-2
clone_size: medium-sized
v_call: TRBV7-6
cdr3_length: 13

cdr3_aa: CASSPDQLATQYF
cdr3_nt: TGTGCCAGCAGCCCTGACCAGTTGGCGACCCAGTACTTC
d_call: NA
j_call: TRBJ2-5
clone_size: NA
v_call: TRBV11-2
cdr3_length: 13

cdr3_aa: CASSVDRTNTEAFF
cdr3_nt: TGTGCCAGCAGTGTGGACAGAACGAACACTGAAGCTTTCTTT
d_call: NA
j_call: TRBJ1-1
clone_size: few
v_call: TRBV2
cdr3_length: 14

cdr3_aa: CASSSQGLGYTF
cdr3_nt: TGTGCCAGCAGCTCACAGGGATTAGGCTACACCTTC
d_call: NA
j_call: TRBJ1-2
clone_size: few
v_call: TRBV11-2
cdr3_length: 12

cdr3_aa: CAWSGGSSYNEQFF
cdr3_nt: TGTGCCTGGTCGGGGGGGAGCTCCTACAATGAGCAGTTCTTC
d_call: TRBD2
j_call: TRBJ2-1
clone_size: NA
v_call: TRBV30
cdr3_length: 14

cdr3_aa: CASSLSYQVGLSYNEQFF
cdr3_nt: TGTGCCAGCAGCTTGTCTTACCAGGTGGGCCTCTCCTACAATGAGCAGTTCTTC
d_call: NA
j_call: TRBJ2-1
clone_size: NA
v_call: TRBV5-4
cdr3_length: 18

cdr3_aa: CASSLTAATNEKLFF
cdr3_nt: TGTGCCAGCAGCTTAACAGCGGCAACTAATGAAAAACTGTTTTTT
d_call: NA
j_call: TRBJ1-4
clone_size: NA
v_call: TRBV7-9
cdr3_length: 15

cdr3_aa: CASSREGTEAFF
cdr3_nt: TGTGCCAGCAGCAGGGAGGGCACTGAAGCTTTCTTT
d_call: NA
j_call: TRBJ1-1
clone_size: few
v_call: TRBV6-1
cdr3_length: 12

cdr3_aa: CASSLGSPSDTEAFF
cdr3_nt: TGTGCCAGCAGCTTGGGAAGTCCGTCCGACACTGAAGCTTTCTTT
d_call: NA
j_call: TRBJ1-1
clone_size: NA
v_call: TRBV5-4
cdr3_length: 15

cdr3_aa: CASSFVGASYGYTF
cdr3_nt: TGCGCCAGCAGCTTTGTCGGGGCAAGCTATGGCTACACCTTC
d_call: NA
j_call: TRBJ1-2
clone_size: NA
v_call: TRBV5-1
cdr3_length: 14

cdr3_aa: CAFQLRGRLTGELFF
cdr3_nt: TGTGCCTTTCAATTACGGGGACGGCTCACCGGGGAGCTGTTTTTT
d_call: NA
j_call: TRBJ2-2
clone_size: NA
v_call: TRBV30
cdr3_length: 15

cdr3_aa: CASSLQRWTGFYEQYF
cdr3_nt: TGTGCCAGCAGCTTACAACGATGGACAGGGTTTTACGAGCAGTACTTC
d_call: TRBD1
j_call: TRBJ2-7
clone_size: NA
v_call: TRBV7-9
cdr3_length: 16

cdr3_aa: CARKLEGLATNEQFF
cdr3_nt: TGTGCCAGAAAACTTGAAGGGCTAGCGACTAATGAGCAGTTCTTC
d_call: NA
j_call: TRBJ2-1
clone_size: few
v_call: TRBV2
cdr3_length: 15

cdr3_aa: CASSLPWDGRSVSYEQFF
cdr3_nt: TGTGCCAGCAGCTTACCTTGGGACGGGAGATCTGTTTCCTATGAGCAGTTCTTC
d_call: NA
j_call: TRBJ2-1
clone_size: NA
v_call: TRBV5-4
cdr3_length: 18

cdr3_aa: CASSITVARSPLHF
cdr3_nt: TGTGCCAGTAGTATAACGGTTGCACGTTCACCCCTCCACTTT
d_call: NA
j_call: TRBJ1-6
clone_size: few
v_call: TRBV19
cdr3_length: 14

cdr3_aa: CASSAGSYNEQFF
cdr3_nt: TGTGCCAGCAGTGCAGGCTCCTACAATGAGCAGTTCTTC
d_call: NA
j_call: TRBJ2-1
clone_size: NA
v_call: TRBV6-4
cdr3_length: 13

cdr3_aa: CASSLGDSGSLHEQFF
cdr3_nt: TGTGCCAGCAGCTTAGGGGATAGCGGTAGCCTTCATGAGCAGTTCTTC
d_call: NA
j_call: TRBJ2-1
clone_size: NA
v_call: TRBV11-3
cdr3_length: 16

cdr3_aa: CASSLYRGELFF
cdr3_nt: TGTGCCAGCAGTTTATACCGAGGGGAGCTGTTTTTT
d_call: NA
j_call: TRBJ2-2
clone_size: NA
v_call: TRBV28
cdr3_length: 12

cdr3_aa: CASSPRAGITDTQYF
cdr3_nt: TGCGCCAGCAGCCCCCGTGCGGGAATTACAGATACGCAGTATTTT
d_call: NA
j_call: TRBJ2-3
clone_size: NA
v_call: TRBV5-1
cdr3_length: 15

cdr3_aa: CASSGEDFTEAFF
cdr3_nt: TGCGCCAGCAGCGGTGAGGATTTCACTGAAGCTTTCTTT
d_call: NA
j_call: TRBJ1-1
clone_size: NA
v_call: TRBV5-1
cdr3_length: 13

cdr3_aa: CATSSHRNTEAFF
cdr3_nt: TGTGCCACCAGCAGTCACAGGAACACTGAAGCTTTCTTT
d_call: NA
j_call: TRBJ1-1
clone_size: once
v_call: TRBV15
cdr3_length: 13

cdr3_aa: CASSLGTASNQPQHF
cdr3_nt: TGCGCCAGCAGCTTAGGGACGGCTAGCAATCAGCCCCAGCATTTT
d_call: NA
j_call: TRBJ1-5
clone_size: NA
v_call: TRBV5-1
cdr3_length: 15

cdr3_aa: CSLEGGEQFF
cdr3_nt: TGCAGCCTCGAGGGGGGTGAGCAGTTCTTC
d_call: NA
j_call: TRBJ2-1
clone_size: NA
v_call: TRBV20-1
cdr3_length: 10

cdr3_aa: CASSPVEVGVLGNQPQHF
cdr3_nt: TGTGCCAGCAGCCCCGTAGAAGTCGGGGTCTTAGGCAATCAGCCCCAGCATTTT
d_call: NA
j_call: TRBJ1-5
clone_size: few
v_call: TRBV16
cdr3_length: 18

cdr3_aa: CASRFYDRAANEQFF
cdr3_nt: TGTGCCAGCAGGTTCTACGACAGGGCAGCCAATGAGCAGTTCTTC
d_call: TRBD1
j_call: TRBJ2-1
clone_size: NA
v_call: TRBV27
cdr3_length: 15

cdr3_aa: CASSPPSREAFF
cdr3_nt: TGTGCCAGCAGCCCACCCAGTCGGGAAGCTTTCTTT
d_call: NA
j_call: TRBJ1-1
clone_size: NA
v_call: TRBV6-6
cdr3_length: 12

cdr3_aa: CASSLAMNTGELFF
cdr3_nt: TGCGCCAGCAGCTTGGCAATGAACACCGGGGAGCTGTTTTTT
d_call: NA
j_call: TRBJ2-2
clone_size: NA
v_call: TRBV5-1
cdr3_length: 14

cdr3_aa: CASSSRQAASPLHF
cdr3_nt: TGTGCCAGCAGCTCACGACAGGCTGCTTCACCCCTCCACTTT
d_call: NA
j_call: TRBJ1-6
clone_size: few
v_call: TRBV11-1
cdr3_length: 14

cdr3_aa: CASSLLAGGPRTGELFF
cdr3_nt: TGTGCCAGCAGCTTACTAGCGGGAGGGCCGCGCACCGGGGAGCTGTTTTTT
d_call: TRBD2
j_call: TRBJ2-2
clone_size: NA
v_call: TRBV7-7
cdr3_length: 17

cdr3_aa: CSARGPDTQYF
cdr3_nt: TGCAGTGCTAGAGGCCCAGATACGCAGTATTTT
d_call: NA
j_call: TRBJ2-3
clone_size: NA
v_call: TRBV20-1
cdr3_length: 11

cdr3_aa: CARSLATGWYGYTF
cdr3_nt: TGTGCCAGAAGCTTAGCTACAGGGTGGTATGGCTACACCTTC
d_call: NA
j_call: TRBJ1-2
clone_size: NA
v_call: TRBV5-3
cdr3_length: 14